The source of this TCR beta chain is a study of blood T cell repertoires in COVID-19. Germline V gives CDR1 SQVTM, CDR2 ANQGSEA. This CDR3 has 14 amino acids. The junction had 8 bases not matched to a gene; V was cut back by 6 bases and J by 3 bases. Method: immunoSEQ multiplex PCR; TCRdb's copy keeps in-frame clones and lacks some. This sample has roughly 140,000 clones, with roughly 90% found just once. The receptor's source is a man between 50 and 59 years old with active or convalescent COVID-19. The sequencing sample was made of peripheral blood. The genes are TRBV29-1 and TRBJ2-5; 9 positions agree with TRBD2. Written as DNA, the CDR3 is TGCAGCGTGCAGACTAGCGGAAGGAAAGAGACCCAGTACTTC. This gives the protein CSVQTSGRKETQYF. Supplemented by reference TRBV29-1 and TRBJ2-5, the full variable domain reads SAVISQKPSRDICQRGTSLTIQCQVDSQVTMMFWYRQQPGQSLTLIATANQGSEATYESGFVIDKFPISRPNLTFSTLTVSNMSPEDSSIYLCSVQTSGRKETQYFGPGTRLLVL.